This TCR beta chain was sequenced in a study of OX40 agonist ivuxolimab in advanced cancers. Across the study: At approximately 80% male, the cohort had a mean age of approximately 60 years, ranging from roughly 20 to 79. Partial responses, seen in three patients, involved one hepatocellular carcinoma and two cutaneous melanomas.

Clones were sequenced by immunoSEQ multiplex PCR, and TCRdb holds only the in-frame ones, with some missing. The sample lists about 68,000 clones, 82% occurring once. The ends were cut back, 5 bases at V and 0 bases at J, with 8 bases in the middle. Per the germline V gene, CDR1 is MDHEN and CDR2 is SYDVKM. This CDR3 contains 15 residues. The sequence was collected from an adult with an advanced solid tumor such as melanoma, head and neck, liver or kidney cancer. This specimen was CD4+ or CD8+ T cells sorted from blood, taken in a trial of the OX40 agonist ivuxolimab. The chain recombines TRBV28 with TRBJ2-6; D gene uncertain. CDR3 DNA sequence: TGTGCCAGCAGTGTTCCCTTCTCTGGGGCCAACGTCCTGACTTTC. Translation: CASSVPFSGANVLTF.